The clone carrying this T cell receptor beta chain turned up a few times. Its antigen is currently unknown. The CDR3 sequence is 13 residues long. CDR1 and CDR2 (germline): SNHLY, FYNNEI. Deletions cut 6 bases from V and 3 bases from J, with 11 bases between. TCRdb re-derived calls from the reads in MiXCR, one entry per CDR3 protein. This table holds hundreds of thousands of distinct CDR3 sequences, approximately 32% found once. The sample comes from a study of T cell repertoires in cytomegalovirus infection. As for the study in general: Newly reported HLA-C-restricted and thoroughly characterized HLA-B-restricted CMV epitopes were employed. TCR beta signatures that were public indicated CMV infection and matching HLA type. Study-level findings and limits: In two of eight donors, the top clonotype was HLA-C-restricted CMV-specific. CMV carriers with the relevant HLA were identified by cumulative public TCR beta family frequency.

The sequence was collected from a human donor in good health (CMV status not recorded). Some clones in this sample may be carry-over from other donors' samples. V gene TRBV2 combines with J gene TRBJ1-1; D is unresolved. Sequences were derived from cultured PBMCs, sampled from culture after CMV antigen stimulation. Here the CDR3 DNA reads TGTGCCAGCAGGAGCCTCCGGGACACTGAAGCTTTCTTT. Translated: CASRSLRDTEAFF.